This TCR beta chain was observed in a study of blood T cell repertoires in COVID-19. Study overall: T cells, B-cell-depleted T cells, or PBMCs supplied cDNA or gDNA.

In the authors' workflow: Nucleated cell number was recorded as an estimate derived from reference gene primer amplification. Clones were sequenced by immunoSEQ multiplex PCR, and TCRdb holds only the in-frame ones, with some missing. Clone size and the V and J calls come from that table; the DNA yielded D and trimming. The top ten hold around 8% of the sample, which has over 40,000 clones, 80% to 90% seen once. There are a few counts of this clone. The CDR3 is 15 residues long. CDR1 is LNHNV and CDR2 is YYDKDF in the germline V gene (reference sequence). V was pared by 0 bases and J by 9 bases, with 15 bases between.

The sequence was obtained from a human donor in a cohort sampled during active COVID-19. The sequenced sample was peripheral blood. The gene calls are TRBV15 and TRBJ2-1, with D perhaps matching TRBD1 (7 bases). The CDR3 nucleotides are TGTGCCACCAGCAGAGAGGAGGGGGCCGGAGCTGAGCAGTTCTTC. Translation gives CATSREEGAGAEQFF. The full variable domain, with the rest looked up from reference TRBV15 and TRBJ2-1, is DAMVIQNPRYQVTQFGKPVTLSCSQTLNHNVMYWYQQKSSQAPKLLFHYYDKDFNNEADTPDNFQSRRPNTSFCFLDIRSPGLGDTAMYLCATSREEGAGAEQFFGPGTRLTVL.